A selection of T cell receptor beta chains follows, all from one sample in a study of identical twins. TCRdb independently ran MiXCR on the 5' RACE reads; one entry per CDR3 protein. The sample shows over 550,000 distinct CDR3 sequences, 7.1% of them seen only once. These data also featured in a second study, about yellow fever vaccine responses in identical twins.

The sequencing input was PBMCs. The receptors derive from a woman between 18 and 29 years old in good health. CDR3s include the opening cysteine and the closing phenylalanine or tryptophan. Each record gives: V gene, D gene, J gene, clone size, CDR3 protein, CDR3 DNA. D genes are given only for firm matches. Clone size, where shown, is once, few, many, or a class for clones that have expanded.

V: TRBV5-5; D: -; J: TRBJ2-3; size: few; CDR3: CASRHPGGTDTQYF; DNA: TGTGCCAGCAGGCACCCGGGGGGCACAGATACGCAGTATTTT
V: TRBV4-1; D: -; J: TRBJ2-1; size: few; CDR3: CASSPEKTGTRYNEQFF; DNA: TGCGCCAGCAGCCCCGAAAAAACCGGGACTCGGTACAATGAGCAGTTCTTC
V: TRBV27; D: TRBD1; J: TRBJ1-5; size: -; CDR3: CASGPGQGNQPQHF; DNA: TGTGCCAGCGGACCGGGACAGGGTAATCAGCCCCAGCATTTT
V: TRBV12-3/TRBV12-4; D: -; J: TRBJ1-3; size: many; CDR3: CASSSRQEDSGNTIYF; DNA: TGTGCCAGCAGTTCCAGACAGGAAGACTCTGGAAACACCATATATTTT
V: TRBV5-1; D: TRBD1; J: TRBJ1-2; size: -; CDR3: CASSLGQGLTMGYTF; DNA: TGCGCCAGCAGCTTGGGACAGGGACTTACTATGGGCTACACCTTC
V: TRBV12-3/TRBV12-4; D: -; J: TRBJ2-5; size: few; CDR3: CASSPDKKRETQYF; DNA: TGTGCCAGCAGTCCCGACAAAAAACGAGAGACCCAGTACTTC
V: TRBV12-3/TRBV12-4; D: TRBD1; J: TRBJ1-1; size: many; CDR3: CASSLGGGRYTEAFF; DNA: TGTGCCAGCAGTTTGGGAGGGGGCCGGTACACTGAAGCTTTCTTT
V: TRBV3-1; D: -; J: TRBJ2-1; size: -; CDR3: CASSPAADSYNEQFF; DNA: TGTGCCAGCAGCCCAGCGGCCGACTCCTACAATGAGCAGTTCTTC
V: TRBV29-1; D: TRBD2; J: TRBJ2-2; size: few; CDR3: CSVAGGSHTGELFF; DNA: TGCAGCGTTGCAGGCGGGAGTCACACCGGGGAGCTGTTTTTT
V: TRBV28; D: -; J: TRBJ1-2; size: few; CDR3: CASRLSGERFYGYTF; DNA: TGTGCCAGCAGGTTATCAGGGGAAAGGTTTTATGGCTACACCTTC
V: TRBV10-3; D: -; J: TRBJ2-7; size: many; CDR3: CAIRQDSPYEQYF; DNA: TGTGCCATCAGGCAGGACAGTCCCTACGAGCAGTACTTC
V: TRBV6-5; D: TRBD2; J: TRBJ2-5; size: -; CDR3: CASSYDTGWTSGRQTQYF; DNA: TGTGCCAGCAGTTACGACACGGGGTGGACTAGCGGGAGACAGACCCAGTACTTC
V: TRBV3-1; D: -; J: TRBJ1-1; size: -; CDR3: CASSQGHPYGVNTEAFF; DNA: TGTGCCAGCAGCCAGGGACACCCCTACGGCGTGAACACTGAAGCTTTCTTT
V: TRBV27; D: -; J: TRBJ1-1; size: few; CDR3: CASSSPFRDTEAFF; DNA: TGTGCCAGCAGTTCCCCTTTTAGGGACACTGAAGCTTTCTTT
V: TRBV25-1; D: TRBD1; J: TRBJ1-1; size: few; CDR3: CASRQGRVNTEAFF; DNA: TGTGCCAGTAGACAGGGTCGGGTGAACACTGAAGCTTTCTTT
V: TRBV20-1; D: -; J: TRBJ2-2; size: -; CDR3: CSARDVPGELFF; DNA: TGCAGTGCTAGAGATGTACCCGGGGAGCTGTTTTTT
V: TRBV11-2; D: TRBD2; J: TRBJ2-3; size: few; CDR3: CASSPWTSSSTDTQYF; DNA: TGTGCCAGCAGCCCCTGGACTAGCAGTAGCACAGATACGCAGTATTTT
V: TRBV2; D: -; J: TRBJ1-3; size: -; CDR3: CASSDEQGGNTIYF; DNA: TGTGCCAGCAGTGACGAACAGGGAGGAAACACCATATATTTT
V: TRBV10-3; D: -; J: TRBJ2-1; size: many; CDR3: CAISEGDVGNEQFF; DNA: TGTGCCATCAGTGAGGGGGACGTTGGCAATGAGCAGTTCTTC
V: TRBV19; D: -; J: TRBJ1-5; size: few; CDR3: CASSISSGGGNNQPQHF; DNA: TGTGCCAGTAGTATTTCCTCGGGGGGAGGGAACAATCAGCCCCAGCATTTT
V: TRBV5-1; D: -; J: TRBJ1-3; size: few; CDR3: CASSLATGVGNTIYF; DNA: TGCGCCAGCAGCTTGGCGACAGGAGTAGGAAACACCATATATTTT
V: TRBV28; D: TRBD2; J: TRBJ2-1; size: -; CDR3: CVAGVYNEQFF; DNA: TGTGTGGCGGGAGTCTACAATGAGCAGTTCTTC
V: TRBV7-3; D: -; J: TRBJ1-3; size: -; CDR3: CASSSASPGNTIYF; DNA: TGTGCCAGCAGCTCCGCCTCCCCTGGAAACACCATATATTTT
V: TRBV5-1; D: TRBD2; J: TRBJ2-1; size: -; CDR3: CASSYLAGGLPMRQFF; DNA: TGCGCCAGCAGTTATCTAGCGGGAGGCCTACCAATGAGGCAGTTCTTC
V: TRBV5-1; D: -; J: TRBJ1-1; size: -; CDR3: CASAEGKNTEAFF; DNA: TGCGCCAGCGCTGAGGGGAAGAACACTGAAGCTTTCTTT
V: TRBV12-3/TRBV12-4; D: -; J: TRBJ2-7; size: many; CDR3: CASSFGRSSYEQYF; DNA: TGTGCCAGCAGTTTTGGGCGGAGCTCCTACGAGCAGTACTTC
V: TRBV7-9; D: -; J: TRBJ1-1; size: -; CDR3: CASSLADGVWTEAFF; DNA: TGTGCCAGCAGCTTAGCCGATGGGGTATGGACTGAAGCTTTCTTT
V: TRBV25-1; D: -; J: TRBJ2-3; size: few; CDR3: CASSARGRITDTQYF; DNA: TGTGCCAGCAGTGCTCGGGGTCGAATCACAGATACGCAGTATTTT
V: TRBV6-6; D: TRBD1; J: TRBJ2-3; size: -; CDR3: CAAAGGTDSQYF; DNA: TGTGCCGCGGCAGGGGGCACAGATTCGCAGTATTTT
V: TRBV20-1; D: TRBD1; J: TRBJ1-2; size: few; CDR3: CSVRTGTNYGYTF; DNA: TGCAGTGTTCGGACAGGGACTAACTATGGCTACACCTTC
V: TRBV24-1; D: -; J: TRBJ2-2; size: few; CDR3: CATSGSLRTGELFF; DNA: TGTGCCACCAGTGGGTCCTTACGCACCGGGGAGCTGTTTTTT
V: TRBV12-3/TRBV12-4; D: TRBD2; J: TRBJ2-1; size: -; CDR3: CASSMTSGYYNEQFF; DNA: TGTGCCAGCAGTATGACTAGCGGGTATTACAATGAGCAGTTCTTC
V: TRBV9; D: -; J: TRBJ1-4; size: many; CDR3: CASSVRRVVEKLFF; DNA: TGTGCCAGCAGCGTAAGACGCGTTGTTGAAAAACTGTTTTTT
V: TRBV28; D: -; J: TRBJ2-1; size: few; CDR3: CASSFVRAHEQFF; DNA: TGTGCCAGCAGTTTCGTTAGGGCCCATGAGCAGTTCTTC
V: TRBV6-1; D: TRBD1; J: TRBJ2-7; size: -; CDR3: CASIGGDSSYEQYF; DNA: TGTGCCAGCATCGGTGGGGACAGCTCCTACGAGCAGTACTTC
V: TRBV4-2; D: -; J: TRBJ2-2; size: -; CDR3: CASSQEDGLPSGELFF; DNA: TGTGCCAGCAGCCAAGAAGACGGACTACCGTCCGGGGAGCTGTTTTTT
V: TRBV9; D: TRBD1; J: TRBJ1-6; size: many; CDR3: CASSLTRDRGSPLHF; DNA: TGTGCCAGCAGCCTGACCCGGGACAGGGGTTCACCCCTCCACTTT
V: TRBV27; D: TRBD2; J: TRBJ2-1; size: -; CDR3: CASSLSGGLAVYNEQFF; DNA: TGTGCCAGCAGTTTATCGGGAGGCCTAGCGGTCTACAATGAGCAGTTCTTC
V: TRBV5-6; D: -; J: TRBJ1-2; size: -; CDR3: CASSLDESGVGYGYTF; DNA: TGTGCCAGCAGCTTGGATGAGTCAGGGGTTGGGTATGGCTACACCTTC
V: TRBV5-1; D: -; J: TRBJ2-3; size: -; CDR3: CASSLYGGRIDTQYF; DNA: TGCGCCAGCAGCTTGTACGGGGGGCGAATAGATACGCAGTATTTT
V: TRBV2; D: -; J: TRBJ2-7; size: -; CDR3: CASSEVGGLVAYEQYF; DNA: TGTGCCAGCAGTGAAGTGGGCGGGCTAGTCGCCTACGAGCAGTACTTC
V: TRBV12-3/TRBV12-4; D: -; J: TRBJ2-5; size: -; CDR3: CASSFRKGVLETQYF; DNA: TGTGCCAGCAGTTTCCGAAAGGGGGTTTTGGAGACCCAGTACTTC
V: TRBV12-3/TRBV12-4; D: -; J: TRBJ1-5; size: few; CDR3: CASRRDNQPQHF; DNA: TGTGCCAGCAGGCGGGACAATCAGCCCCAGCATTTT
V: TRBV12-3/TRBV12-4; D: -; J: TRBJ2-2; size: -; CDR3: CASSFRQGTGELFF; DNA: TGTGCCAGCAGTTTTAGGCAGGGCACCGGGGAGCTGTTTTTT
V: TRBV29-1; D: -; J: TRBJ2-4; size: many; CDR3: CSVGPGVAKNIQYF; DNA: TGCAGCGTAGGCCCGGGAGTAGCCAAAAACATTCAGTACTTC
V: TRBV29-1; D: TRBD2; J: TRBJ2-7; size: many; CDR3: CSVEMASGIQADEQYF; DNA: TGCAGCGTTGAAATGGCTAGCGGGATCCAAGCGGACGAGCAGTACTTC
V: TRBV28; D: -; J: TRBJ2-6; size: -; CDR3: CASSRRLQESSGANVLTF; DNA: TGTGCCAGCAGTCGCCGTCTACAGGAGTCCTCTGGGGCCAACGTCCTGACTTTC
V: TRBV7-2; D: -; J: TRBJ2-1; size: few; CDR3: CASSPRVVYNEQFF; DNA: TGTGCCAGCAGCCCCCGGGTTGTCTACAATGAGCAGTTCTTC
V: TRBV6-5; D: TRBD1; J: TRBJ1-5; size: many; CDR3: CASSSSNRGVNQPQHF; DNA: TGTGCCAGCAGTTCGTCTAACAGGGGAGTCAATCAGCCCCAGCATTTT
V: TRBV20-1; D: -; J: TRBJ1-5; size: many; CDR3: CSASGGPNQPQHF; DNA: TGCAGTGCTAGCGGGGGCCCGAATCAGCCCCAGCATTTT
V: TRBV24-1; D: TRBD2; J: TRBJ2-5; size: few; CDR3: CATSLGGGIGETQYF; DNA: TGTGCCACCAGTCTGGGCGGGGGGATCGGAGAGACCCAGTACTTC
V: TRBV5-1; D: -; J: TRBJ1-1; size: -; CDR3: CASSLEQVNTEAFF; DNA: TGCGCCAGCAGCTTGGAACAAGTGAACACTGAAGCTTTCTTT
V: TRBV7-2; D: TRBD1; J: TRBJ1-2; size: -; CDR3: CASSVRQGGNYGYTF; DNA: TGTGCCAGCAGCGTCCGACAGGGAGGCAACTATGGCTACACCTTC
V: TRBV5-1; D: -; J: TRBJ2-7; size: -; CDR3: CASELVTYEQYF; DNA: TGCGCCAGCGAGCTAGTCACCTACGAGCAGTACTTC